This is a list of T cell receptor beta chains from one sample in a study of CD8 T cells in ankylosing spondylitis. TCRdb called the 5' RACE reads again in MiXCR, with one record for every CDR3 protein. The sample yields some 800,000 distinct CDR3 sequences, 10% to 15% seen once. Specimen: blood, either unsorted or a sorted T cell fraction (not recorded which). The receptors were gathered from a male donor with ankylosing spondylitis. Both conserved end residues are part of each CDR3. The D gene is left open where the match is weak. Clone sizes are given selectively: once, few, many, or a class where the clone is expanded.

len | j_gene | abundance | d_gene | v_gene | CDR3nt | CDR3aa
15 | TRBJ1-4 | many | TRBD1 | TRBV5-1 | TGCGCCAGCAGGATGCAGGGGGCTATGGAGGAAAAACTGTTTTTT | CASRMQGAMEEKLFF
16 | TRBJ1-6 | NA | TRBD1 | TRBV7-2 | TGTGCCAGCAGCCGGGACAGGGAGTTTTATAATTCACCCCTCCACTTT | CASSRDREFYNSPLHF
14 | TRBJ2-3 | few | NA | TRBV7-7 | TGTGCTAGCAGCTTAGACGGGGCTTCGGATACGCAGTATTTT | CASSLDGASDTQYF
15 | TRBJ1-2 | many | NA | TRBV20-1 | TGCAGTGCTAGGCGCCCCCCGAATCGGTACGATGGCTACACCTTC | CSARRPPNRYDGYTF
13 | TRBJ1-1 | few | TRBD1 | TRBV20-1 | TGCAGCGTAGCGCCGGACAGGGATTATGAAGCTTTCTTT | CSVAPDRDYEAFF
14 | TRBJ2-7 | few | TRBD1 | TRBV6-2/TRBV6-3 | TGTGCCAGTAGGTCCGGGACAGGGGTGTACGAGCAGTACTTC | CASRSGTGVYEQYF
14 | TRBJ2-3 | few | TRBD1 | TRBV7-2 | TGTGCCAGCAGCTTAGGAGTTGGGACAGGGCGGTGGTATTTT | CASSLGVGTGRWYF
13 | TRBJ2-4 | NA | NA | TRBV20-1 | TGCAGTGCTCACGCAGGGGCCAAAAACATTCAGTACTTC | CSAHAGAKNIQYF
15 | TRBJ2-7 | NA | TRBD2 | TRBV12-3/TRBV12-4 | TGTGCCAGCAGTTTAGCCGGGACTAGCGCCTACGAGCAGTACTTC | CASSLAGTSAYEQYF
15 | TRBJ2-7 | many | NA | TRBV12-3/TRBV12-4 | TGTGCCAGCAGTTTAAGGGGGGACCAAGCCTCCGAGCAGTACTTC | CASSLRGDQASEQYF
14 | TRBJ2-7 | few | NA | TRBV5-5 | TGTGCCAGCAGCCGGATGCGGGGTTCCTACGAGCAGTACTTC | CASSRMRGSYEQYF
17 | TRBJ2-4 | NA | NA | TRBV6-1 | TGTGCCAGCAGTGTCGGTAGGGTAACGAATGGGAAAAACATTCAGTACTTC | CASSVGRVTNGKNIQYF
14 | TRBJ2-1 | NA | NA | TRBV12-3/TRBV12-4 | TGTGCCAGCAGATATTTTGCCTCCTACAATGAGCAGTTCTTC | CASRYFASYNEQFF
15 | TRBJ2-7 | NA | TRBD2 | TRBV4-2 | TGTGCCAGCAGCCAAGATCGCCTCACTAGCGGCGAGCAGTACTTC | CASSQDRLTSGEQYF
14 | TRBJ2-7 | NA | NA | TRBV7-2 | TGTGCCAGCAGCCGGGGGACGGAGGGGACCGAGCAGTACTTC | CASSRGTEGTEQYF
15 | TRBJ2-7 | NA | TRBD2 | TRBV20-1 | TGCAGCGCGAGGCTAGCGGGATACCGCTCCTACGAGCAGTACTTC | CSARLAGYRSYEQYF
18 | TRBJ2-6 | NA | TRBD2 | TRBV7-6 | TGTGCCAGCAGCTTACGACTAGCGGGGTTCTCTGGGGCCAACGTCCTGACTTTC | CASSLRLAGFSGANVLTF
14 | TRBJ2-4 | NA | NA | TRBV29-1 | TGCAGCGTTGAAGATGTCAGAAGGGCTAACATTCAGTACTTC | CSVEDVRRANIQYF
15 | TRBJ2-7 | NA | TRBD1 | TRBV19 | TGTGCCAGTAGCCGTGGGACAGGGCAGTCCTACGAGCAGTACTTC | CASSRGTGQSYEQYF
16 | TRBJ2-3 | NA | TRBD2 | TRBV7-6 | TGTGCCAGCAGCTTATACCCGGGGGGAGGGACAGATACGCAGTATTTT | CASSLYPGGGTDTQYF
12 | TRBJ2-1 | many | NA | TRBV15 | TGTGCCACCACGGGATCCTACAATGAGCAGTTCTTC | CATTGSYNEQFF
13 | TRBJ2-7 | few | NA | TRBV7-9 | TGTGCCAGCAGCTTAATTCAGCACTACGAGCAGTACTTC | CASSLIQHYEQYF
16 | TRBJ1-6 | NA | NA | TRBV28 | TGTGCCAGCTCGACCGGCACCACGCGAACAGGTTCACCCCTCCACTTT | CASSTGTTRTGSPLHF
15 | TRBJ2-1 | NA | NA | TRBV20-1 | TGCAGTGCTAGAGATGGCTCGGCACCTGACAATGAGCAGTTCTTC | CSARDGSAPDNEQFF
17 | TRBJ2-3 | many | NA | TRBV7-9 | TGTGCCAGCAGCTTAGCGTTCGGGGCAGGGGGCACAGATACGCAGTATTTT | CASSLAFGAGGTDTQYF
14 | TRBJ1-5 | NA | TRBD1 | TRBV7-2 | TGTGCCAGCAGCTCAAGGGGGCCCCATCAGCCCCAGCATTTT | CASSSRGPHQPQHF
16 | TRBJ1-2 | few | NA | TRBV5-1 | TGCGCCAGCAGCCCAAGGCCCTTCGGGCAGGACTATGGCTACACCTTC | CASSPRPFGQDYGYTF
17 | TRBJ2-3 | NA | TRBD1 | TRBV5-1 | TGCGCCAGCAGCCCGACCCCCGGGACAGGGGGCACAGATACGCAGTATTTT | CASSPTPGTGGTDTQYF
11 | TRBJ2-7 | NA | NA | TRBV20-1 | TGCAGTGCTAGAGTAGTCGACGAGCAGTACTTC | CSARVVDEQYF
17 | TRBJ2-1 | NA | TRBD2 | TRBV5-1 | TGCGCCAGCAGCTTGTTTACCACAGCGGGAACTTACAATGAGCAGTTCTTC | CASSLFTTAGTYNEQFF
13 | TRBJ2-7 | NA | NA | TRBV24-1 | TGTGCCACCAGTGACCGGACATCCTACGAGCAGTACTTC | CATSDRTSYEQYF
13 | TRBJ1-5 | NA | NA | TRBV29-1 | TGCAGCGTTGGTAAGGGGCCCCTTCAGCCCCAGCATTTT | CSVGKGPLQPQHF
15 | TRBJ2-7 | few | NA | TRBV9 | TGTGCCAGCAGCGTAGGCTGGGGTCTCTCCTACGAGCAGTACTTC | CASSVGWGLSYEQYF
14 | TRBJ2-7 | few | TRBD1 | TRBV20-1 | TGCAGTGCCCCCGGACAGGGGGCGGAATACGAGCAGTACTTC | CSAPGQGAEYEQYF
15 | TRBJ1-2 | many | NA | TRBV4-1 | TGCGCCAGCAGCCCCGGGGAGGGGCGCGAGCTCGGCTACACCTTC | CASSPGEGRELGYTF
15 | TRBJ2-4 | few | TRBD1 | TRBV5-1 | TGCGCCAGCAGCTTGCGGGGACAGGGCGATAACATTCAGTACTTC | CASSLRGQGDNIQYF
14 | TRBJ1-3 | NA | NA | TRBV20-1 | TGCAGTGCTAGAGATGGGTACTCGGGAAACACCATATATTTT | CSARDGYSGNTIYF
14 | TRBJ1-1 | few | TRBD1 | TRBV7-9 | TGTGCCAGCAGCAAGGACAGGGGGCTCACTGAAGCTTTCTTT | CASSKDRGLTEAFF
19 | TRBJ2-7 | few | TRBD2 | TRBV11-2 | TGTGCCAGCAGCTTAGTGGGGGGACTAGCGGGGATCTACGTTGGGGAGCAGTACTTC | CASSLVGGLAGIYVGEQYF
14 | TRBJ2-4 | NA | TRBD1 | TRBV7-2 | TGTGCCAGCAGCTTTCGACAGGGTATGAACATTCAGTACTTC | CASSFRQGMNIQYF
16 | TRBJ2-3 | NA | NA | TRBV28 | TGTGCCAGCACGGGGACGGGGGCTACCTTGTTAGCTACGCAGTATTTT | CASTGTGATLLATQYF
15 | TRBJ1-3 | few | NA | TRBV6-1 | TGTGCCAGCAGAGAGGCCCGCGGGGTGGGAAACACCATATATTTT | CASREARGVGNTIYF